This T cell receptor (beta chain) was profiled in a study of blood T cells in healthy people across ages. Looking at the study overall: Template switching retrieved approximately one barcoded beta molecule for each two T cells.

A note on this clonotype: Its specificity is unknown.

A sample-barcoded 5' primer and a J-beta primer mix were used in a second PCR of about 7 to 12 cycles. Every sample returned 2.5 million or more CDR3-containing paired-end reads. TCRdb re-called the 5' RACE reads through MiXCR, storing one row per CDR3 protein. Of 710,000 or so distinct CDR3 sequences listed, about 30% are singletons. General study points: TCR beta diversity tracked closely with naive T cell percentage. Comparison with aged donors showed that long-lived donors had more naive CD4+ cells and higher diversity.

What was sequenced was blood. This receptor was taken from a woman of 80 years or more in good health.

DNA of the CDR3: TGTGCCAGCAGTAGGGGGCATGGACTTAACACTGAAGCTTTCTTT. It specifies CASSRGHGLNTEAFF. The chain uses TRBV6-6 and TRBJ1-1, with 7 bases matching TRBD1. The CDR3 sequence is 15 residues long. Germline CDR1 reads MNHNY; CDR2 reads SVGAGI (reference sequence). V shed 5 bases and J 2 bases; nucleotides not matched to a gene: 8.